The 18 T cell receptor beta chains in this list originate from one sample, sequenced in a study of blood T cell repertoires in COVID-19. Sequenced by immunoSEQ multiplex PCR; TCRdb stores in-frame clones only, minus some. Of about 160,000 clones in the sample, around 80% were seen once. Specimen: peripheral blood. These receptors originate from a woman at least 80 years old with active or convalescent COVID-19.

The chain carries TRBV6-2 or TRBV6-3 and TRBJ2-7, with 10 nucleotides matching TRBD1. The CDR3 totals 14 residues. CDR1 is MNHEY, CDR2 SVGEGT, per germline. Trimming removed 5 bases from V and 5 bases from J; junction bases left unmatched: 6. This CDR3 reads CASSPGQGLHEQYF. The DNA for the CDR3 is TGTGCCAGCAGTCCGGGACAGGGGTTACACGAGCAGTACTTC.

The genes are TRBV6-5 and TRBJ2-5; 9 nucleotides agree with TRBD1. With 2 bases clipped from V and 3 bases from J, the junction kept 4 bases outside the gene matches. Germline-derived CDR1 and CDR2 are MNHEY and SVGAGI. The CDR3 has 15 residues. The CDR3 spells CASSYAGQGKETQYF. The DNA for the CDR3 is TGTGCCAGCAGTTACGCCGGACAGGGGAAAGAGACCCAGTACTTC.

The chain is built from TRBV19 and TRBJ1-1; 11 positions agree with TRBD1. Germline CDR1 is LNHDA and CDR2 is SQIVND (reference sequence). V dropped 4 bases and J dropped 10; count of bases not matched to a gene: 11. The CDR3 consists of 15 residues. CDR3 coding DNA: TGTGCCAGTAGTAACCCCGGACAGGGGGCCGGAGGAGCTTTCTTT. This sequence encodes CASSNPGQGAGGAFF.

The chain recombines TRBV7-9 with TRBJ2-3; D is unresolved. Trimming removed 8 bases from V and 2 bases from J, with 11 bases in between. Germline CDR1 reads SEHNR; CDR2 reads FQNEAQ (reference sequence). CDR3 length: 13 residues. CDR3 residues: CASQNKHTDTQYF. CDR3 nucleotides: TGTGCCAGCCAGAACAAACACACAGATACGCAGTATTTT.

The chain has TRBV6-6 and TRBJ1-6; the D is unclear. This CDR3 contains 14 residues. V was clipped by 2 bases and J by 10 bases, with 12 bases between them. The germline V gene encodes CDR1 MNHNY and CDR2 SVGAGI (reference sequence). The DNA of the CDR3 is TGTGCCAGCAGTTACCCCGAGGTGGAGTCACCCCTCCACTTT. Translation gives CASSYPEVESPLHF.

V usage is TRBV6-5 and J usage is TRBJ1-3; a weak D match, TRBD1 (5 bases). This CDR3 contains 11 residues. Per the germline V gene, CDR1 is MNHEY and CDR2 is SVGAGI. Trimming took 8 bases from V and 4 from J, leaving 6 bases between them. As DNA, the CDR3 is TGTGCCAGCGCAGGGGGAAACACCATATATTTT. Protein: CASAGGNTIYF.

The gene calls are TRBV19 and TRBJ2-3; 9 bases align to TRBD1. Germline CDR1 and CDR2: LNHDA and SQIVND (reference sequence). V shed 5 bases and J 2 bases; nucleotides not matched to a gene: 5. This CDR3 contains 15 residues. CDR3 coding DNA: TGTGCCAGTAGTGAGGACAGGGGAAACACAGATACGCAGTATTTT. Residues: CASSEDRGNTDTQYF.

The genes are TRBV5-8 and TRBJ1-5; D gene unclear. V was pared by 5 bases and J by 4 bases, with 10 bases between. The CDR3 runs to 13 residues. Germline-derived CDR1 and CDR2 are SGHTS and YDEGEE. In DNA form, the CDR3 reads TGTGCCAGCAGGCACGACTTGAATCAGCCCCAGCATTTT. This translates into CASRHDLNQPQHF. The full variable domain, with the rest looked up from reference TRBV5-8 and TRBJ1-5, is EAGVTQSPTHLIKTRGQQATLRCSPISGHTSVYWYQQALGLGLQFLLWYDEGEERNRGNFPPRFSGRQFPNYSSELNVNALELEDSALYLCASRHDLNQPQHFGDGTRLSIL.

This chain links TRBV25-1 with TRBJ2-2; maybe TRBD1 (5 bases). The CDR3 consists of 15 residues. The germline V and J ends were trimmed by 2 bases and 7 bases, with 14 bases remaining between them. Per the germline V gene, CDR1 is MGHDK and CDR2 is SYGVNS. The CDR3 DNA is TGTGCCAGCAGTGAAAAAGGCAGGGTCCACGGGGAGCTGTTTTTT. It yields the protein CASSEKGRVHGELFF.

This clone has a handful of counts. This chain uses TRBV9 with TRBJ2-5; the D is unclear. The V end lost 2 bases, the J end lost 0 bases, and 11 bases lay between the germline ends. Germline CDR1 reads SGDLS; CDR2 reads YYNGEE. The CDR3 runs 15 residues. The CDR3 protein is CASSVGSQYQETQYF. CDR3 in DNA: TGTGCCAGCAGCGTCGGGTCCCAGTACCAAGAGACCCAGTACTTC.

This clone was recorded a few times. This rearrangement joins TRBV28 to TRBJ1-6; 7 bases align to TRBD1. The CDR3 is made up of 16 amino acids. J lost 7 bases, V lost 6 bases, and 12 bases had no gene match. Per germline, CDR1 MDHEN and CDR2 SYDVKM. The DNA of the CDR3 is TGTGCCAGCAGCCAAGTCAGGGGGAGCTCCAATTCACCCCTCCACTTT. It is translated as CASSQVRGSSNSPLHF.

The chain uses TRBV3-1 (or the pseudogene TRBV3-2) and TRBJ1-5; perhaps TRBD1 as D (5 bases). The ends were cut back, 4 bases at V and 1 base at J, with 11 bases in the middle. The V gene's germline CDR1 is LGHDT and CDR2 YNNKEL (reference sequence). The CDR3 length is 15 residues. CDR3 coding DNA: TGTGCCAGCAGCCCCGGAGGGGTGAGCAATCAGCCCCAGCATTTT. Protein sequence: CASSPGGVSNQPQHF.

The chain recombines TRBV2 with TRBJ1-5; no definite D call. The CDR3 has 14 amino acids. The V end lost 0 bases, the J end lost 4 bases, and 7 bases lay between the germline ends. Germline CDR1 and CDR2: SNHLY and FYNNEI. CDR3 loop: CASSEANRNQPQHF. The CDR3 DNA is TGTGCCAGCAGTGAAGCGAACAGAAATCAGCCCCAGCATTTT.

The chain joins TRBV13 to TRBJ2-7; TRBD1 is a possible D gene (7 bases). V was pared by 9 bases and J by 3 bases, with 18 bases between. The CDR3 runs to 14 residues. Germline V gene sequence: CDR1 PRHDT, CDR2 FYEKMQ (reference sequence). CDR3 amino acids: CASRGQGELYEQYF. CDR3 nucleotide sequence: TGTGCCAGTCGGGGGCAGGGGGAACTCTACGAGCAGTACTTC. The full variable domain, in which reference TRBV13 and TRBJ2-7 provide the parts outside the CDR3, is AAGVIQSPRHLIKEKRETATLKCYPIPRHDTVYWYQQGPGQDPQFLISFYEKMQSDKGSIPDRFSAQQFSDYHSELNMSSLELGDSALYFCASRGQGELYEQYFGPGTRLTVT.

J is TRBJ1-1 and V is TRBV28; a weak D match, TRBD1 (5 bases). V was cut by 5 bases and J by 6 bases, with 19 bases left in between. There are 15 residues in the CDR3. Germline V gene data show CDR1 as MDHEN and CDR2 as SYDVKM. Here the CDR3 DNA reads TGTGCCAGCAGTACCCTCGGGCAGGGACTACCTGAAGCTTTCTTT. Translation gives CASSTLGQGLPEAFF.

The genes are TRBV27 and TRBJ1-5, with D possibly matching TRBD1 (5 bases). The CDR3 sequence is 15 residues long. CDR1 MNHEY and CDR2 SMNVEV come from the germline V gene (reference sequence). The V end lost 5 bases, the J end lost 0 bases, and 11 bases lay between the germline ends. The chain's CDR3 is CASSRGGSSNQPQHF. CDR3 bases: TGTGCCAGCAGTCGCGGGGGGAGTAGCAATCAGCCCCAGCATTTT.

V is TRBV3-1 (or the pseudogene TRBV3-2) and J is TRBJ1-2; 7 nucleotides agree with TRBD1. CDR1 LGHDT and CDR2 YNNKEL come from the germline V gene (reference sequence). This CDR3 has 15 residues. With 4 bases clipped from V and 4 bases from J, the junction kept 9 bases outside the gene matches. The CDR3 nucleotides read TGTGCCAGCAGCCCAGTCGGCAGGGGGTTCTATGGCTACACCTTC. Translated, it gives CASSPVGRGFYGYTF.

This rearrangement joins TRBV3-1 (or the pseudogene TRBV3-2) to TRBJ2-1; D unclear. CDR1 is LGHDT and CDR2 is YNNKEL in the germline V gene (reference sequence). V was cut by 4 bases and J by 7 bases, with 11 bases left in between. The CDR3 consists of 13 residues. CDR3 sequence reads: CASSPFELNEQFF. The CDR3, as DNA: TGTGCCAGCAGCCCGTTCGAACTAAATGAGCAGTTCTTC.